This T cell receptor beta chain was documented in a study of regulatory T cells in long-lasting Graves disease. Documented time point: persistent/refractory GD, antithyroid drugs over 5 years with positive TRAb. From RNA extracted from PBMCs, the TCR library was made. Xi'an, China, was home to the endocrinology department that provided patients. Sequencing libraries for TCR beta were prepared with iRepertoire HTBI primers and Arm-PCR of CDR3 regions. TCRdb re-derived calls from the multiplex PCR reads in MiXCR, one entry per CDR3 protein. The sample comprises a few hundred thousand distinct CDR3 sequences, about a quarter of which are singletons, and around 26% rests with the top ten. V gave up 8 bases and J gave up 7 bases, with 11 bases separating them. CDR1 is SNHLY, CDR2 FYNNEI, per germline. The CDR3 has 11 amino acids. This clonotype appeared many times.

The receptor was derived from a female donor with Graves disease. The chain employs TRBV2 and TRBJ1-1; the D gene is possibly TRBD1 (5 bases). The sequenced sample was peripheral blood mononuclear cells (PBMCs), obtained when the disease was refractory, from a patient treated with antithyroid drugs. CDR3 bases: TGTGCCAGCGCCGACAGCTATGAAGCTTTCTTT. Residues: CASADSYEAFF.